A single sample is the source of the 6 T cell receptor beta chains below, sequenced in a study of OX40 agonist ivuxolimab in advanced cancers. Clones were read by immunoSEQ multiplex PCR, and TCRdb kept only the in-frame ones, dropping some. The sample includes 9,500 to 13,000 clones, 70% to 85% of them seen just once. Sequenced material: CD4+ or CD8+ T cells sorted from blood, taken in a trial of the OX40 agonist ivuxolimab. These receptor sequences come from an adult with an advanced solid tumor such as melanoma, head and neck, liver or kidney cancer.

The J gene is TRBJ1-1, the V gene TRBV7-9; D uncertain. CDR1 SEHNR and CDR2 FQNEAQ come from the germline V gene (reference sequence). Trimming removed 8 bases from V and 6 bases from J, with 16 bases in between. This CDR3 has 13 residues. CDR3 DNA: TGTGCCAGCCACGGACTTCGAGATGCTGAAGCTTTCTTT. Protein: CASHGLRDAEAFF. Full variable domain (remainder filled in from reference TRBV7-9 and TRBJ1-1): DTGVSQNPRHKITKRGQNVTFRCDPISEHNRLYWYRQTLGQGPEFLTYFQNEAQLEKSRLLSDRFSAERPKGSFSTLEIQRTEQGDSAMYLCASHGLRDAEAFFGQGTRLTVV.

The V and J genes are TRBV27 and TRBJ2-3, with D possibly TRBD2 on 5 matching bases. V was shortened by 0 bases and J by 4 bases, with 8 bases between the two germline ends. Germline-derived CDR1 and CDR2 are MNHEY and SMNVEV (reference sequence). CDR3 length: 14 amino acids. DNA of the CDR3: TGTGCCAGCAGTTTATCGGCCGGGGCAGATACGCAGTATTTT. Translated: CASSLSAGADTQYF.

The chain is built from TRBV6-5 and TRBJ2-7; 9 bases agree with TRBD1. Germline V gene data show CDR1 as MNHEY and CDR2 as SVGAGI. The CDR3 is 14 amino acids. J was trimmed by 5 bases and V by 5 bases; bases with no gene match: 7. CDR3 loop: CASSTQGALNEQYF. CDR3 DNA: TGTGCCAGCAGTACACAGGGGGCCCTGAACGAGCAGTACTTC.

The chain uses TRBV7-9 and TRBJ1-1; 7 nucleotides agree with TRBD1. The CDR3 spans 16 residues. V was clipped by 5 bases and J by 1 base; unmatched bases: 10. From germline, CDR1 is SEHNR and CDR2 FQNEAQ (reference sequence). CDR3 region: CASSNRQGLENTEAFF. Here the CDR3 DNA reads TGTGCCAGCAGCAATCGACAGGGCCTCGAGAACACTGAAGCTTTCTTT.

In nucleotides, the CDR3 is TGTGCCAGCAGCCCGCAGCGGGGCCACTACGAGCAGTACTTC. Translation: CASSPQRGHYEQYF. The chain has TRBV14 and TRBJ2-7; 7 bases line up with TRBD2. In germline, CDR1 is SGHDN, CDR2 FVKESK. This CDR3 is 14 amino acids long. V shed 4 bases and J 3 bases; nucleotides not matched to a gene: 6.

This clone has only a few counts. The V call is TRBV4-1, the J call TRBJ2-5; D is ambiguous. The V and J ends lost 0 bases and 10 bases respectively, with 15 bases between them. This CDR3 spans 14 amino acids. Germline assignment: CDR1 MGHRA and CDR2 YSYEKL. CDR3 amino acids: CASSQDDSATDQYF. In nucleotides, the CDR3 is TGCGCCAGCAGCCAAGATGACTCCGCAACGGACCAGTACTTC.